The clone carrying this T cell receptor (beta chain) showed up just a few times. Its antigen is not identified. TCRdb reprocessed the 5' RACE reads via MiXCR and lists one record per CDR3 protein. The sample includes fewer than 350,000 distinct CDR3 sequences, less than 9% seen only once; the top ten take over 2%. This CDR3 is 15 amino acids long. Unmatched junction bases numbered 9, after V lost 5 bases and J lost 8 bases. Germline V gives CDR1 MDHEN, CDR2 SYDVKM. The sample belongs to a study of identical twins. General study results and limits: For cord blood, abundant beta clonotypes had fewer insertions, unlike memory repertoires, which showed none.

This sample also belongs to another study, concerning yellow fever vaccine responses in identical twins.

Material for sequencing was memory (CD45RO+) T cells sorted from blood. The rearrangement uses TRBV28 and TRBJ1-4; 9 bases agree with TRBD1. This TCR derives from a young woman in good health. In DNA, the CDR3 is TGTGCCAGCAGTGCCCGGACAGGGGCGGACGAAAAACTGTTTTTT. Its protein is CASSARTGADEKLFF.